A selection of T cell receptor beta chains follows, all from one sample in a study of blood T cell repertoires in COVID-19. Profiling relied on immunoSEQ multiplex PCR, and the TCRdb table lists in-frame clones only, not all of them. The sample comprises 320,000 or so clones, around 90% of which are singletons, and roughly 5% rests with the top ten. Sample: PBMCs or T cells enriched from blood (not recorded which). The source of these receptors is a man in his sixties who had recovered from COVID-19. CDR3s include the opening cysteine and the closing phenylalanine or tryptophan. The D gene is left open where the match is weak. Clone size is stated in some rows and not others, as once, few, many or a class when expanded.

TRBJ2-1 | 15 | . | . | TRBV6-2/TRBV6-3 | TGTGCCAGCAGCCCGGGGGCTCTACCTAACAATGAGCAGTTCTTC | CASSPGALPNNEQFF
TRBJ1-5 | 17 | . | . | TRBV27 | TGTGCCAGCAGTTTACGGGGGGGGTTGGATAGCAATCAGCCCCAGCATTTT | CASSLRGGLDSNQPQHF
TRBJ2-1 | 15 | . | TRBD2 | TRBV5-1 | TGCGCCAGCAGCTTACGTCTAGCGGTATACAATGAGCAGTTCTTC | CASSLRLAVYNEQFF
TRBJ1-3 | 15 | few | . | TRBV28 | TGTGCCAGCAGGGTCGAGGGTATACCTGGAAACACCATATATTTT | CASRVEGIPGNTIYF
TRBJ1-4 | 16 | . | TRBD1 | TRBV29-1 | TGCAGCGTGGAGGAGACAGGGGAAAGGGCTAATGAAAAACTGTTTTTT | CSVEETGERANEKLFF
TRBJ2-3 | 12 | . | TRBD2 | TRBV6-5 | TGTGCCACCAGGACTAGCGGCTATACGCAGTATTTT | CATRTSGYTQYF
TRBJ1-2 | 13 | . | TRBD1 | TRBV7-9 | TGTGCCAGCAGCCTCGGGACAGGGAATGGCTACACCTTC | CASSLGTGNGYTF
TRBJ2-5 | 13 | . | . | TRBV5-1 | TGCGCCAGCAGCTTAAGACTAGGGGAGACCCAGTACTTC | CASSLRLGETQYF
TRBJ2-1 | 15 | . | TRBD2 | TRBV24-1 | TGTGCCACCAGTGACTCCGGGACTAGGTCGGATGAGCAGTTCTTC | CATSDSGTRSDEQFF
TRBJ2-7 | 12 | . | . | TRBV19 | TGTGCCAGTAGTATAGGGGCAGCCGAGCAGTACTTC | CASSIGAAEQYF
TRBJ2-4 | 16 | . | TRBD1 | TRBV28 | TGTGCCAGCACCCAGACCGGCAGGGGGCCCAAAAACATTCAGTACTTC | CASTQTGRGPKNIQYF
TRBJ2-1 | 15 | . | TRBD2 | TRBV7-3 | TGTGCCAGCAGCCCGCTAGCGGGGGACTACAATGAGCAGTTCTTC | CASSPLAGDYNEQFF
TRBJ1-5 | 15 | . | TRBD1 | TRBV6-5 | TGTGCCAGCAGAGGACAGGGTAGTGGCAATCAGCCCCAGCATTTT | CASRGQGSGNQPQHF
TRBJ2-1 | 15 | . | . | TRBV2 | TGTGCCAGCAGTCAGCGGCAGAGCTCCTACAATGAGCAGTTCTTC | CASSQRQSSYNEQFF
TRBJ2-7 | 14 | . | TRBD1 | TRBV10-1 | TGCGCCAGCAGTGAGGCAGGGGGCCTCGACGAGCAGTACTTC | CASSEAGGLDEQYF
TRBJ1-1 | 13 | . | . | TRBV5-4 | TGTGCCAGCAGCGAGACACTTTACACTGAAGCTTTCTTT | CASSETLYTEAFF
TRBJ1-1 | 14 | . | . | TRBV7-8 | TGTGCCAGCAGCGACTACAATGGGAACACTGAAGCTTTCTTT | CASSDYNGNTEAFF
TRBJ2-7 | 13 | once | TRBD2 | TRBV7-2 | TGTGCCAGCAAACTCCTGGGGGGGTACGAGCAGTACTTC | CASKLLGGYEQYF
TRBJ2-7 | 14 | . | . | TRBV2 | TGTGCCAGCAGTGGACAGGTGATTTCCTACGAGCAGTACTTC | CASSGQVISYEQYF
TRBJ1-1 | 13 | . | . | TRBV27 | TGTGCCAGCAGTTTAATCCGGCAGGGGGAAGCTTTCTTT | CASSLIRQGEAFF
TRBJ2-5 | 14 | . | . | TRBV9 | TGTGCCAGCAGCTGGACTACACTGGGGGAGACCCAGTACTTC | CASSWTTLGETQYF
TRBJ2-2 | 12 | . | . | TRBV2 | TGTGCCAGCAGCCCAGACACCGGGGAGCTGTTTTTT | CASSPDTGELFF
TRBJ2-7 | 14 | . | TRBD1 | TRBV25-1 | TGTGCCAGCAGAGGGACAGCCCGCTCCTACGAGCAGTACTTC | CASRGTARSYEQYF
TRBJ2-3 | 17 | . | TRBD2 | TRBV5-1 | TGCGCCAGCAGCCGCGGGACTAGCGGGACTAGCACAGATACGCAGTATTTT | CASSRGTSGTSTDTQYF
TRBJ2-7 | 14 | few | TRBD2 | TRBV5-1 | TGCGCCAGCAGCTTGGTAGCGGGAGGCTACGAGCAGTACTTC | CASSLVAGGYEQYF
TRBJ1-2 | 17 | . | TRBD1 | TRBV7-2 | TGTGCCAGCAGCTTAGAGGGGGGTGACAGGGTCTCCTATGGCTACACCTTC | CASSLEGGDRVSYGYTF
TRBJ2-3 | 15 | . | . | TRBV29-1 | TGCAGCGTTAGTACTGTCTCACCATTCACAGATACGCAGTATTTT | CSVSTVSPFTDTQYF
TRBJ2-7 | 13 | once | . | TRBV6-5 | TGTGCCAGCAGTTCCCCGGACACCCTCGAGCAGTACTTC | CASSSPDTLEQYF
TRBJ2-1 | 12 | . | . | TRBV10-3 | TGTGCCATTAAAGACACCTACAATGAGCAGTTCTTC | CAIKDTYNEQFF
TRBJ1-2 | 14 | . | . | TRBV5-1 | TGCGCCAGCAGCCCCGGAGTGCAGGGGTATGGCTACACCTTC | CASSPGVQGYGYTF
TRBJ1-1 | 15 | . | . | TRBV11-1 | TGTGCCAGCAGCTTCCATTATACCGGTAACACTGAAGCTTTCTTT | CASSFHYTGNTEAFF
TRBJ2-1 | 18 | . | TRBD2 | TRBV5-5 | TGTGCCAGCAGCTTCCCGGGACTAGCGGGAGGGACGTACAATGAGCAGTTCTTC | CASSFPGLAGGTYNEQFF
TRBJ1-4 | 15 | . | . | TRBV7-9 | TGTGCCAGCAGCCTACCGGACGGACTGAATGAAAAACTGTTTTTT | CASSLPDGLNEKLFF
TRBJ2-7 | 14 | . | . | TRBV28 | TGTGCCAGCAGTTTCCCCGGGACTCCCAACGAGCAGTACTTC | CASSFPGTPNEQYF
TRBJ1-2 | 14 | once | . | TRBV9 | TGTGCCAGCAGCGTAGTGGGGCAGGGGTATGGCTACACCTTC | CASSVVGQGYGYTF
TRBJ2-7 | 15 | . | . | TRBV7-2 | TGTGCCAGCAGCCCCCCAAGGCAGGGGACTAACGAGCAGTACTTC | CASSPPRQGTNEQYF
TRBJ2-7 | 14 | . | TRBD2 | TRBV20-1 | TGCAGTGCTAGTCTAGCGGGAGCCTACTACGAGCAGTACTTC | CSASLAGAYYEQYF
TRBJ1-6 | 15 | . | TRBD1 | TRBV19 | TGTGCCAGCAGGCCCTCGGACAGGGCTAATTCACCCCTCCACTTT | CASRPSDRANSPLHF
TRBJ2-7 | 15 | . | . | TRBV19 | TGTGCCACCAGTATCGTACAGGGAATTGTCTACGAGCAGTACTTC | CATSIVQGIVYEQYF
TRBJ2-7 | 15 | . | TRBD1 | TRBV5-5 | TGTGCCAGCAGCGAGGGACAGGGGGAAGTTTACGAGCAGTACTTC | CASSEGQGEVYEQYF
TRBJ1-5 | 16 | . | . | TRBV5-5 | TGTGCCAGCAGCTTGAATTTTGCAGATAGCAATCAGCCCCAGCATTTT | CASSLNFADSNQPQHF
TRBJ2-7 | 14 | . | TRBD2 | TRBV7-2 | TGTGCCAGCAGCTTATCGGGAGGTTTGGACGAGCAGTACTTC | CASSLSGGLDEQYF
TRBJ2-1 | 17 | . | TRBD2 | TRBV3-1/TRBV3-2 | TGTGCCAGCAGCCAAGATCAAGCGGGAGGGCCTAGGAATGAGCAGTTCTTC | CASSQDQAGGPRNEQFF
TRBJ1-4 | 13 | . | . | TRBV6-5 | TGTGCCAGCAGTTACTCATATTTCGAAAAACTGTTTTTT | CASSYSYFEKLFF
TRBJ2-3 | 15 | . | TRBD1 | TRBV20-1 | TGCAGTGCTAGTCCACCGGGACAGGGCACAGATACGCAGTATTTT | CSASPPGQGTDTQYF
TRBJ2-5 | 14 | . | TRBD1 | TRBV3-1/TRBV3-2 | TGTGCCAGCAGCCCATGGACAGGGCAAGAGACCCAGTACTTC | CASSPWTGQETQYF
TRBJ2-7 | 13 | . | TRBD1 | TRBV6-1 | TGTGCCAGCAGTGATCAGGGGGCCTACGAGCAGTACTTC | CASSDQGAYEQYF